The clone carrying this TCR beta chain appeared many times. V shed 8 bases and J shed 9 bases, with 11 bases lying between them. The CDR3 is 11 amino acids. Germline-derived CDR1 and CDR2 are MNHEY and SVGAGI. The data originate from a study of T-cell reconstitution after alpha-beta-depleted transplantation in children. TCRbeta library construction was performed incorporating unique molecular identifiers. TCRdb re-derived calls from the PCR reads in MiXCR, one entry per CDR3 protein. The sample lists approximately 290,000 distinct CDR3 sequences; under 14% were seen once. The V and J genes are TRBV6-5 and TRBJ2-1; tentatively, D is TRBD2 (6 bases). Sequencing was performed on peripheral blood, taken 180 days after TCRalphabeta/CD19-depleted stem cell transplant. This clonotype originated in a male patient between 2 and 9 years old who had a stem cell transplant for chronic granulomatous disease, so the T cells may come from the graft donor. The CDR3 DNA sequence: TGTGCCAGCTTCGCGGGGACTGAGCAGTTCTTC. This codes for CASFAGTEQFF.